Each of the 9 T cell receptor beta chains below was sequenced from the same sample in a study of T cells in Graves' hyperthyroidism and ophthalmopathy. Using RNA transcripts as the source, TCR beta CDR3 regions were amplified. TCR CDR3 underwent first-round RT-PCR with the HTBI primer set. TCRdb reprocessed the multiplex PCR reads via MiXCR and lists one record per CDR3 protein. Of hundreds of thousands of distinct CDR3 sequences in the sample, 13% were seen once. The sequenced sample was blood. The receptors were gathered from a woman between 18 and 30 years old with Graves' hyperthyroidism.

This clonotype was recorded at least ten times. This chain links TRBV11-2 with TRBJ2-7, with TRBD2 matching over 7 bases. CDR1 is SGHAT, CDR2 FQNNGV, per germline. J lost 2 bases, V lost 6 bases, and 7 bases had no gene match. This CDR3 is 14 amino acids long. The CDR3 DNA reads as TGTGCCAGCAGGGCGGGAGTAACGGCCTACGAGCAGTACTTC. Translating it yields CASRAGVTAYEQYF.

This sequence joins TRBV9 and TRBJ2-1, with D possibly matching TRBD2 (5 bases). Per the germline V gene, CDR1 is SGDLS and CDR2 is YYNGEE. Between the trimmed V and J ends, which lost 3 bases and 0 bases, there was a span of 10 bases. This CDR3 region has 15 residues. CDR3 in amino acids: CASSGERHSYNEQFF. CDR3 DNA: TGTGCCAGCAGCGGGGAGCGCCACTCCTACAATGAGCAGTTCTTC.

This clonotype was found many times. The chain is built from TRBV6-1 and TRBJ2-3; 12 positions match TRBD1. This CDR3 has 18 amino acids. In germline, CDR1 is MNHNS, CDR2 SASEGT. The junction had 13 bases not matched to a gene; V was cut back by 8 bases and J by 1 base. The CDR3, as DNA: TGTGCCAGCGCCAGGGGGACAGGGGGCGCAGCTGGCACAGATACGCAGTATTTT. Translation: CASARGTGGAAGTDTQYF.

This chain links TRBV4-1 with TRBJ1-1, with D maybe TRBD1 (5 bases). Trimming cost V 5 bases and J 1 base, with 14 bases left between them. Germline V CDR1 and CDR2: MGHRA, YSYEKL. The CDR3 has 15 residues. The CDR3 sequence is CASSSRGEGNTEAFF. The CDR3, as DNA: TGCGCCAGCAGCAGCCGGGGGGAGGGGAACACTGAAGCTTTCTTT.

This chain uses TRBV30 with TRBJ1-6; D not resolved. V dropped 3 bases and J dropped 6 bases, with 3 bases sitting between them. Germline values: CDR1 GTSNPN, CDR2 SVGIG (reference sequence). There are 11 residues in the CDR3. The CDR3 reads CAWSGNSPLHF. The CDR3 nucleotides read TGTGCCTGGAGCGGTAATTCACCCCTCCACTTT.

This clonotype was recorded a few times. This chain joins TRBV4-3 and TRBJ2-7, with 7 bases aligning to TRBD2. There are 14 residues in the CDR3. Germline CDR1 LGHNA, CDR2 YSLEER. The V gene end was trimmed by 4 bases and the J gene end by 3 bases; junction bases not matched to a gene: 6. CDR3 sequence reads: CASSPAASGYEQYF. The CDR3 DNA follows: TGCGCCAGCAGCCCTGCGGCTAGCGGCTACGAGCAGTACTTC.

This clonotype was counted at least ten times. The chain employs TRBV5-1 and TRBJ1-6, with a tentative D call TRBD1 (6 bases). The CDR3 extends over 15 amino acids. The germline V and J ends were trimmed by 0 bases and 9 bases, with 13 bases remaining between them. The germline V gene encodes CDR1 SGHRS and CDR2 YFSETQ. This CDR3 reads CASSLEGQVFSPLHF. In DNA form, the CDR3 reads TGCGCCAGCAGCTTGGAGGGACAAGTATTTTCACCCCTCCACTTT.

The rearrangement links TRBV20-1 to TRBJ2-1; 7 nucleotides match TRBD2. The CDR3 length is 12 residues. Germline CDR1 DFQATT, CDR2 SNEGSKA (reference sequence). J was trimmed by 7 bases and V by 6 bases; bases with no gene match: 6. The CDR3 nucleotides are TGCAGTGCAATCCCGGGGGGAAATGAGCAGTTCTTC. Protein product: CSAIPGGNEQFF.

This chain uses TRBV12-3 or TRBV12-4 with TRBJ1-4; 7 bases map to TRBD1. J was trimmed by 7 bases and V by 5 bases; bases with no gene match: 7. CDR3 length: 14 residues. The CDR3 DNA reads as TGTGCCAGCAGTGAGACCTACAGGGGTGAAAAACTGTTTTTT. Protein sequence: CASSETYRGEKLFF.